The rows below give T cell receptor beta chains drawn from one sample of a study of blood T cell repertoires in COVID-19. Sequenced by immunoSEQ multiplex PCR; TCRdb stores in-frame clones only, minus some. The table shows a few hundred thousand clones, with 65% to 90% occurring only once. Sequencing input: peripheral blood. The source is a woman between 40 and 55 years old who had recovered from COVID-19. The CDR3 runs from the conserved cysteine through the conserved F or W. Each record gives: CDR3 DNA, CDR3 protein, V gene, J gene, CDR3 length, D gene, clone size. The D gene is left open where the match is weak. The size entry is marked missing in some rows and otherwise reads once, few, many or a size class.

DNA: TGCAGCGTTGGGGACACCGGGACAGGGAAAGCTTTCTTT; CDR3: CSVGDTGTGKAFF; V: TRBV29-1; J: TRBJ1-1; length: 13; D: TRBD1; size: once
DNA: TGTGCCAGCAGTCCGGTTTCCGGGGAGCTGTTTTTT; CDR3: CASSPVSGELFF; V: TRBV12-3/TRBV12-4; J: TRBJ2-2; length: 12; D: NA; size: NA
DNA: TGTGCCAGTAGTCAGGGATCGGGGGTAGCCAAAAACATTCAGTACTTC; CDR3: CASSQGSGVAKNIQYF; V: TRBV19; J: TRBJ2-4; length: 16; D: NA; size: once
DNA: TGTGCCAGCATTGGGACAGGGAGCTACGAGCAGTACTTC; CDR3: CASIGTGSYEQYF; V: TRBV25-1; J: TRBJ2-7; length: 13; D: TRBD1; size: NA
DNA: TGTGCCAGCAGGGCAGGGAATCAGCCCCAGCATTTT; CDR3: CASRAGNQPQHF; V: TRBV6-6; J: TRBJ1-5; length: 12; D: NA; size: NA
DNA: TGTGCCATCAGTGAGTCACTAGGTGGCGAAGCTTTCTTT; CDR3: CAISESLGGEAFF; V: TRBV10-3; J: TRBJ1-1; length: 13; D: NA; size: NA
DNA: TGTGCCAGCAGCCGGGACATTTCCACTGAAGCTTTCTTT; CDR3: CASSRDISTEAFF; V: TRBV7-8; J: TRBJ1-1; length: 13; D: NA; size: NA
DNA: TGCGCCAGCAGCCAAGAACGGTGGGGGGTCGATCAGCCCCAGCATTTT; CDR3: CASSQERWGVDQPQHF; V: TRBV4-1; J: TRBJ1-5; length: 16; D: NA; size: NA
DNA: TGTGCCACCAGCAGTCCGGACAGGGGGAACTATGGCTACACCTTC; CDR3: CATSSPDRGNYGYTF; V: TRBV15; J: TRBJ1-2; length: 15; D: TRBD1; size: NA
DNA: TGTGCCAGCAGCTTAGTCAGCAGGGGACGTGGCTACACCTTC; CDR3: CASSLVSRGRGYTF; V: TRBV7-2; J: TRBJ1-2; length: 14; D: NA; size: NA
DNA: TGTGCCAGCAGTTTTGTGGGCCCCGGGGAGCTGTTTTTT; CDR3: CASSFVGPGELFF; V: TRBV12-3/TRBV12-4; J: TRBJ2-2; length: 13; D: NA; size: few
DNA: TGTGCCAGCAGTTCCCTCAACGCGGACAGGGGGAACACTGAAGCTTTCTTT; CDR3: CASSSLNADRGNTEAFF; V: TRBV28; J: TRBJ1-1; length: 17; D: TRBD1; size: once
DNA: TGTGCCTGGAGCCTCGTCCGGGGTAGCGGGGAGCTGTTTTTT; CDR3: CAWSLVRGSGELFF; V: TRBV30; J: TRBJ2-2; length: 14; D: NA; size: NA
DNA: TGTGCCAGCAGCTTGATAGGGGTCGGGGGCTACACCTTC; CDR3: CASSLIGVGGYTF; V: TRBV5-6; J: TRBJ1-2; length: 13; D: NA; size: NA
DNA: TGTGCCAGTAGTATTACAGGGTACACTGAAGCTTTCTTT; CDR3: CASSITGYTEAFF; V: TRBV19; J: TRBJ1-1; length: 13; D: NA; size: many
DNA: TGTGCCAGCAGTACCCGACAGGGTGTGAACTATGGCTACACCTTC; CDR3: CASSTRQGVNYGYTF; V: TRBV2; J: TRBJ1-2; length: 15; D: TRBD1; size: NA
DNA: TGTGCCAGCAGCTTAGTAGGGGGGGACACTGAAGCTTTCTTT; CDR3: CASSLVGGDTEAFF; V: TRBV7-9; J: TRBJ1-1; length: 14; D: NA; size: NA
DNA: TGTGCCAGCAGCCGGGGACAGGGGGGAGATACGCAGTATTTT; CDR3: CASSRGQGGDTQYF; V: TRBV7-9; J: TRBJ2-3; length: 14; D: TRBD1; size: NA
DNA: TGCAGCGTTGTGCAGGGTCGCTATGGCTACACCTTC; CDR3: CSVVQGRYGYTF; V: TRBV29-1; J: TRBJ1-2; length: 12; D: NA; size: NA
DNA: TGTGCCAGCAGCCAAGGCACAGGGAGCCAGCCCCAGCATTTT; CDR3: CASSQGTGSQPQHF; V: TRBV4-2; J: TRBJ1-5; length: 14; D: NA; size: NA
DNA: TGTGCCAGCAGCCGTTCGGGACAGGGAATTGAAAAACTGTTTTTT; CDR3: CASSRSGQGIEKLFF; V: TRBV3-1/TRBV3-2; J: TRBJ1-4; length: 15; D: TRBD1; size: NA